One sample yielded the 19 T cell receptor beta chains listed below, sequenced in a study of human T cells and chemical hapten exposure. TCRdb reprocessed the RACE reads with MiXCR, giving one entry per CDR3 protein. Of a few hundred thousand distinct CDR3 sequences detected, nearly 6.5% appear once; the ten largest clones hold less than 6.5%. Documented time point: patch test 2, 6 weeks after DPC sensitization. Treatment in this sample: therapeutic diphenylcyclopropenone sensitization with weekly scalp DPC. The specimen was whole blood, collected in connection with sensitization to the hapten diphenylcyclopropenone (DPC). Receptors were obtained from a woman between 18 and 30 years old with alopecia areata. Some clones in this sample may be carry-over from other donors' samples.

This clonotype was found many times. The genes are TRBV20-1 and TRBJ1-5; the match to TRBD1 covers 8 bases. This CDR3 spans 13 amino acids. V lost 7 bases and J lost 2; bases outside the gene matches: 4. Germline-derived CDR1 and CDR2 are DFQATT and SNEGSKA (reference sequence). CDR3 in amino acids: CSGKQGGNQPQHF. In DNA form, the CDR3 reads TGCAGTGGAAAACAGGGGGGCAATCAGCCCCAGCATTTT.

This clonotype was counted only a few times. The chain recombines TRBV5-5 with TRBJ2-3, with unresolved D. Between the trimmed V and J ends, which lost 0 bases and 5 bases, there was a span of 7 bases. Germline V CDR1 and CDR2: SGHKS, YYEKEE (reference sequence). This CDR3 has 13 residues. As DNA, the CDR3 is TGTGCCAGCAGCTTGGTTTCCGTAGATACGCAGTATTTT. Protein product: CASSLVSVDTQYF.

This clonotype was picked up many times. This chain uses TRBV28 with TRBJ1-2; D possibly corresponds to TRBD1 (5 bases). Trimming cost V 1 base and J 2 bases, with 11 bases left between them. The CDR3 has 15 residues. Germline CDR1 and CDR2: MDHEN and SYDVKM. The CDR3 DNA follows: TGTGCCAGCAGTTTATCCGGGACCTCCAACTATGGCTACACCTTC. Translating it yields CASSLSGTSNYGYTF.

V usage is TRBV9 and J usage is TRBJ2-2, with TRBD2 identical over 10 bases. Germline V lookup: CDR1 SGDLS, CDR2 YYNGEE. The CDR3 contains 16 residues. Trimming at V came to 4 bases and at J to 7 bases, leaving 10 bases not matched to a gene. CDR3 sequence (DNA): TGTGCCAGCAGCCTAGCGGGGGCTTCTAAAGGCGGGGAGCTGTTTTTT. The encoded protein is CASSLAGASKGGELFF.

This clonotype was recorded many times. The chain carries TRBV3-1 and TRBJ1-1; maybe TRBD1 (5 bases). Germline CDR1 LGHDT, CDR2 YNNKEL (reference sequence). This CDR3 has 11 amino acids. Trimming pared 3 bases from V and 11 bases from J, leaving 10 bases between. CDR3 protein: CASSHDSMAFF. CDR3 sequence (DNA): TGTGCCAGCAGCCACGACAGTATGGCTTTCTTT.

There are many counts of this clonotype. CDR3 DNA sequence: TGTGCCAGCAGTTCTTTCGGACAGGGAGTCTATCAGCCCCAGCATTTT. Its translation: CASSSFGQGVYQPQHF. The genes are TRBV28 and TRBJ1-5; 8 nucleotides agree with TRBD1. The CDR3 is 16 residues long. The junction had 10 bases not matched to a gene; V was cut back by 4 bases and J by 5 bases. Germline CDR1 MDHEN, CDR2 SYDVKM. The full variable domain, with the rest looked up from reference TRBV28 and TRBJ1-5, is DVKVTQSSRYLVKRTGEKVFLECVQDMDHENMFWYRQDPGLGLRLIYFSYDVKMKEKGDIPEGYSVSREKKERFSLILESASTNQTSMYLCASSSFGQGVYQPQHFGDGTRLSIL.

V gene TRBV7-2 combines with J gene TRBJ2-3; a possible D gene is TRBD2 (6 bases). With 7 bases removed from V and 5 bases from J, the gap between germline ends came to 19 bases. CDR1 is SGHTA and CDR2 is FQGNSA in the germline V gene. The CDR3 sequence is 15 residues long. CDR3 amino acids: CASKRSRGSGDTQYF. For the CDR3, the DNA is TGTGCCAGCAAAAGATCGCGGGGTTCAGGAGATACGCAGTATTTT.

The J gene is TRBJ1-2, the V gene TRBV6-4; 7 nucleotides match TRBD1. The length of the CDR3 is 16 residues. Per the germline V gene, CDR1 is MRHNA and CDR2 is SNTAGT. V gave up 2 bases and J gave up 1 base; unmatched junction bases: 7. The CDR3 is CASSDLTTGNNYGYTF. The CDR3 DNA sequence: TGTGCCAGCAGTGACCTGACGACAGGGAATAACTATGGCTACACCTTC.

In its sample, this clonotype was seen a few times. J is TRBJ1-5 and V is TRBV7-8; possible D gene TRBD1, 6 bases. Trimming took 1 base from V and 3 from J, leaving 13 bases between them. Germline CDR1 and CDR2: SGHVS and FQNEAQ. The CDR3 has 16 residues. The CDR3 nucleotides read TGTGCCAGCAGCTTAGGACGGGACACCAACAATCAGCCCCAGCATTTT. Its protein is CASSLGRDTNNQPQHF. The full variable domain, with the rest looked up from reference TRBV7-8 and TRBJ1-5, is GAGVSQSPRYKVAKRGQDVALRCDPISGHVSLFWYQQALGQGPEFLTYFQNEAQLDKSGLPSDRFFAERPEGSVSTLKIQRTQQEDSAVYLCASSLGRDTNNQPQHFGDGTRLSIL.

The chain recombines TRBV6-2 or TRBV6-3 with TRBJ2-1, with D hard to call. The CDR3 is 14 amino acids. Germline CDR1 is MNHEY and CDR2 is SVGEGT. The V gene lost 7 bases and the J gene lost 2 bases, with 12 bases spanning the gap. The CDR3 nucleotides read TGTGCCAGCACCTACACTACCACCTACAATGAGCAGTTCTTC. Translated, it gives CASTYTTTYNEQFF.

Ten or more counts support this clonotype. The V call is TRBV6-2 or TRBV6-3, the J call TRBJ2-7; maybe TRBD1 (5 bases). V was cut by 3 bases and J by 3 bases, with 9 bases left in between. This CDR3 spans 13 amino acids. Germline V gives CDR1 MNHEY, CDR2 SVGEGT. The CDR3 nucleotides are TGTGCCAGCAGTTATCAGGGAAACTACGAGCAGTACTTC. Its protein product is CASSYQGNYEQYF.

The chain combines TRBV4-2 with TRBJ2-1; 11 nucleotides align to TRBD1. V shed 3 bases and J 4 bases; nucleotides not matched to a gene: 5. Germline CDR1 and CDR2: LGHNA and YNFKEQ. The CDR3 sequence is 16 residues long. CDR3 in amino acids: CASSHDGTGGYNEQFF. Here the CDR3 DNA reads TGTGCCAGCAGCCACGACGGGACAGGGGGGTACAATGAGCAGTTCTTC.

The chain is built from TRBV2 and TRBJ2-5, with 12 positions matching TRBD1. The CDR3 consists of 16 residues. Germline CDR1 SNHLY, CDR2 FYNNEI. The V gene end was trimmed by 2 bases and the J gene end by 5 bases; junction bases not matched to a gene: 6. The CDR3 loop is CASSEPGTGGRETQYF. The CDR3 coding sequence is TGTGCCAGCAGTGAACCCGGGACAGGGGGCAGGGAGACCCAGTACTTC. The whole variable domain, filled in from reference TRBV2 and TRBJ2-5, reads EPEVTQTPSHQVTQMGQEVILRCVPISNHLYFYWYRQILGQKVEFLVSFYNNEISEKSEIFDDQFSVERPDGSNFTLKIRSTKLEDSAMYFCASSEPGTGGRETQYFGPGTRLLVL.

The rearrangement joins TRBV2 to TRBJ2-5; TRBD2 aligns across 15 bases. The germline CDR1 and CDR2 sequences are SNHLY and FYNNEI. V gave up 6 bases and J gave up 3 bases; unmatched junction bases: 5. The CDR3 extends over 16 amino acids. Here the CDR3 DNA reads TGTGCCAGCAGGGACTGGACTAGCGGGGGGGAAGAGACCCAGTACTTC. Its translation is CASRDWTSGGEETQYF.

This clonotype has more than one count but fewer than ten. The chain has TRBV7-8 and TRBJ1-1; D is unresolved. CDR1 SGHVS and CDR2 FQNEAQ come from the germline V gene. V was trimmed by 5 bases and J by 0 bases, leaving 13 bases between them. The CDR3 is 15 amino acids. In DNA form, the CDR3 reads TGTGCCAGCAGCCCGATGACGGAGCTGAACACTGAAGCTTTCTTT. Its translation is CASSPMTELNTEAFF.

In its sample, this clonotype was seen many times. The genes are TRBV9 and TRBJ1-2, with 8 nucleotides matching TRBD1. There are 15 residues in the CDR3. CDR1 is SGDLS, CDR2 YYNGEE, per germline. Trimming took 2 bases from V and 3 from J; bases not matched to a gene: 6. The CDR3 loop is CASSVRGPGDYGYTF. The CDR3 nucleotides are TGTGCCAGCAGCGTCAGGGGGCCCGGGGACTATGGCTACACCTTC.

The rearrangement joins TRBV10-3 to TRBJ2-7, with 7 bases that match TRBD1. Germline V CDR1 and CDR2: ENHRY, SYGVKD. V was clipped by 11 bases and J by 6 bases; unmatched bases: 13. The CDR3 is 13 residues long. The CDR3 loop is CASLSGTASEQYF. In DNA form, the CDR3 reads TGTGCCTCCTTATCCGGGACAGCGTCCGAGCAGTACTTC.

The chain is built from TRBV29-1 and TRBJ2-5, with D tentatively TRBD2 (6 bases). The V gene lost 6 bases and the J gene lost 3 bases, with 14 bases spanning the gap. CDR1 is SQVTM and CDR2 is ANQGSEA in the germline V gene. The CDR3 is made up of 13 amino acids. For the CDR3, the DNA is TGCAGCGTACCCGGGACTGGGGAAGAGACCCAGTACTTC. It yields the protein CSVPGTGEETQYF.

This clonotype has at least ten counts. The rearrangement joins TRBV7-9 to TRBJ1-1; TRBD1 is a possible D gene (5 bases). CDR3 length: 15 residues. V was pared by 0 bases and J by 3 bases, with 11 bases between. Germline CDR1 SEHNR, CDR2 FQNEAQ (reference sequence). The CDR3 loop is CASSLADGGDTEAFF. Written as DNA, the CDR3 is TGTGCCAGCAGCTTAGCGGATGGGGGAGACACTGAAGCTTTCTTT.